This TCR beta chain stems from a study of cytomegalovirus exposure and HLA in healthy donors. 13 Jbeta primers and 60 Vbeta primers were used for the PCR. Clones were read by immunoSEQ multiplex PCR, and TCRdb kept only the in-frame ones, dropping some. The profile shows 99,000 or so clones, approximately 76% of them singletons. Germline V gene data show CDR1 as LNHDA and CDR2 as SQIVND (reference sequence). Trimming removed 0 bases from V and 0 bases from J, with 13 bases in between. This CDR3 comprises 17 residues. This TCR derives from a woman between 18 and 29 years old in good health and CMV-seropositive. Sequenced material: PBMCs. This sequence joins TRBV19 and TRBJ2-3; D is undetermined. CDR3 region: CASSIEGSRSSTDTQYF. The DNA for the CDR3 is TGTGCCAGTAGTATAGAAGGTAGCAGATCTAGCACAGATACGCAGTATTTT.